Listed below are T cell receptor beta chains from one sample, sequenced in a study of cytomegalovirus exposure and HLA in healthy donors. This table comes from immunoSEQ multiplex PCR, and its TCRdb copy is limited to in-frame clones, with some not included. Of over 150,000 clones listed, more than 60% were seen once; the top ten hold 3.7%. Sequences were obtained from PBMCs. These receptors all come from an older woman in good health and CMV-seropositive. The CDR3 runs from the conserved cysteine through the conserved F or W. D genes are given only for firm matches. Size values are once, few and many counts, or a class for expanded clones, and some rows have none.

>few|TRBV7-2|TRBD2|TRBJ2-1
TGTGCCAGCAGCTTAGCGGGGGGGGTTGAGCAGTTCTTC
CASSLAGGVEQFF
>NA|TRBV11-2|NA|TRBJ1-1
TGTGCCAGCAGCTTAATCTCAGGGGCTGAAGCTTTCTTT
CASSLISGAEAFF
>few|TRBV5-1|TRBD1|TRBJ1-3
TGCGCCAGCAGCTTGGTACAGGGGGCGTGGGGAAACACCATATATTTT
CASSLVQGAWGNTIYF
>NA|TRBV5-4|NA|TRBJ1-3
TGTGCCAGCAGCTTGGGCGGCAGCTCTGGAAACACCATATATTTT
CASSLGGSSGNTIYF
>NA|TRBV18|NA|TRBJ2-1
TGTGCCAGCTCAATGTATCTAGCCGATGAGCAGTTCTTC
CASSMYLADEQFF
>once|TRBV7-2|TRBD1|TRBJ2-3
TGTGCCAGCAGCCACGGACAGGGTGCAGATACGCAGTATTTT
CASSHGQGADTQYF
>NA|TRBV6-5|NA|TRBJ1-5
TGTGCCAGCAGTCCCTGGACAGCGCTAAATCAGCCCCAGCATTTT
CASSPWTALNQPQHF
>NA|TRBV6-8|TRBD1|TRBJ1-1
TGTGCCAGCAGTTATCGGGACAGGAACACTGAAGCTTTCTTT
CASSYRDRNTEAFF
>NA|TRBV29-1|NA|TRBJ1-1
TGCAGCGGGTACGATGGGGCGGGGTCTGAAGCTTTCTTT
CSGYDGAGSEAFF
>NA|TRBV6-6|NA|TRBJ1-4
TGTGCCAGCAGCCCGAACTTCGGGGAGCATGAAAAACTGTTTTTT
CASSPNFGEHEKLFF
>NA|TRBV10-3|TRBD2|TRBJ2-6
TGTGCCATTGACGGGGGGGGCTCTGGGGCCAACGTCCTGACTTTC
CAIDGGGSGANVLTF
>NA|TRBV6-5|TRBD1|TRBJ2-2
TGTGCCAGCAGTAGACAGGGCACCGGGGAGCTGTTTTTT
CASSRQGTGELFF
>few|TRBV18|TRBD2|TRBJ2-6
TGTGCCAGCTCAGGGGGGGCTGGGGCCAACGTCCTGACTTTC
CASSGGAGANVLTF
>NA|TRBV6-5|NA|TRBJ1-2
TGTGCCAGCAACCCAATACAGGGACCCCACTATGGCTACACCTTC
CASNPIQGPHYGYTF
>NA|TRBV27|NA|TRBJ2-5
TGTGCCAGCAGTTTATCCACAGGACGGGGGGAGACCCAGTACTTC
CASSLSTGRGETQYF
>NA|TRBV7-3|TRBD1|TRBJ1-2
TGTGCCAGCAGCCTCCGGGCCAGGGGGCACGATGGCTACACCTTC
CASSLRARGHDGYTF
>NA|TRBV10-1|NA|TRBJ2-6
TGCGCCAGCAGTGATCCCCGGACAGTCCCCTCCTACGTCTCTGGGGCCAACGTCCTGACTTTC
CASSDPRTVPSYVSGANVLTF
>NA|TRBV4-3|NA|TRBJ2-7
TGCGCCAGCAGCCAAAGGGGCGGGGCCTACGAGCAGTACTTC
CASSQRGGAYEQYF
>few|TRBV29-1|NA|TRBJ1-2
TGCAGCGTTTTGAAGAGCCAGGGTGTCGGCTACACCTTC
CSVLKSQGVGYTF
>few|TRBV28|NA|TRBJ1-4
TGTGCCAGCAGCTCCGGGGGGTGGGATGAAAAACTGTTTTTT
CASSSGGWDEKLFF
>NA|TRBV19|TRBD1|TRBJ1-5
TGTGCCAGTAGTTCGGCAGGGGGCAAGAATCAGCCCCAGCATTTT
CASSSAGGKNQPQHF
>few|TRBV5-4|NA|TRBJ2-6
TGTGCCGTTAGCGCCTCTGGGGCCAACGTCCTGACTTTC
CAVSASGANVLTF
>once|TRBV28|TRBD2|TRBJ2-4
TGTGCCAGTTTGGGTAGCGGGAGAGGCCGGAACATTCAGTACTTC
CASLGSGRGRNIQYF
>once|TRBV6-6|TRBD2|TRBJ2-7
TGTGCCAGCAGGGGTAGCGGGAGCTCCTACGAGCAGTACTTC
CASRGSGSSYEQYF
>few|TRBV30|TRBD2|TRBJ2-7
TGTGCCTGGAGTGTACCTAGCGGGTACGAGCAGTACTTC
CAWSVPSGYEQYF
>NA|TRBV2|NA|TRBJ1-5
TGTGCCAGCAGTGAAATTGGGGGCGGGAATCAGCCCCAGCATTTT
CASSEIGGGNQPQHF
>few|TRBV10-3|TRBD1|TRBJ1-2
TGTGCCATCTGGAGGGACAGGGGAAACTATGGCTACACCTTC
CAIWRDRGNYGYTF
>NA|TRBV6-5|TRBD2|TRBJ2-7
TGTGCCAGCAGTTCACAGACTAGCGGGCGCTACGAGCAGTACTTC
CASSSQTSGRYEQYF
>few|TRBV5-1|NA|TRBJ2-3
TGCGCCAGCAGCCCGGTAGCTGGCACAGATACGCAGTATTTT
CASSPVAGTDTQYF
>NA|TRBV20-1|NA|TRBJ2-2
TGCAGTGCTAGTTCTCTCGGGGAGCTGTTTTTT
CSASSLGELFF
>NA|TRBV2|NA|TRBJ2-5
TGTGCCAGCACCGGGAACCAAGAGACCCAGTACTTC
CASTGNQETQYF
>NA|TRBV6-5|TRBD2|TRBJ2-5
TGTGCCAGCAGTTACTCTGCGGGGGGTTGGAAGGGGACCCAGTACTTC
CASSYSAGGWKGTQYF
>NA|TRBV6-5|TRBD1|TRBJ1-6
TGTGCCACCTGGACAGGGGGTAATTCACCCCTCCACTTT
CATWTGGNSPLHF
>NA|TRBV29-1|NA|TRBJ2-1
TGCAGCGTTGCGATCGGCTCCTACAATGAGCAGTTCTTC
CSVAIGSYNEQFF
>NA|TRBV18|NA|TRBJ2-2
TGTGCCAGCTCACCAGCAGGGGACACCGGGGAGCTGTTTTTT
CASSPAGDTGELFF
>NA|TRBV5-4|TRBD1|TRBJ1-1
TGTGCCAGCAGCTTGGGGGACAGGGAAGCTTTCTTT
CASSLGDREAFF
>NA|TRBV4-3|NA|TRBJ1-3
TGCGCCAGCAGCCAAGAGCCAGTCTCTGGAAACACCATATATTTT
CASSQEPVSGNTIYF
>once|TRBV29-1|NA|TRBJ2-3
TGCAGCGTTGAGGGGCACGGCGCAGATACGCAGTATTTT
CSVEGHGADTQYF
>NA|TRBV18|TRBD1|TRBJ2-1
TGTGCCAGCTCACCGGGACAGGTTTATCTCAGTGAGCAGTTCTTC
CASSPGQVYLSEQFF
>few|TRBV28|TRBD2|TRBJ2-1
TGTGCCAGCAGTTCTCTAGGACTAGCGGGATTGAATGAGCAGTTCTTC
CASSSLGLAGLNEQFF
>NA|TRBV4-1|NA|TRBJ2-5
TGCGCCAGCAGCCAAGCTGGGCCAGAGACCCAGTACTTC
CASSQAGPETQYF
>NA|TRBV10-3|NA|TRBJ1-2
TGTGCCATCAGTGAGGGGGGCAACTATGGCTACACCTTC
CAISEGGNYGYTF
>NA|TRBV5-1|NA|TRBJ1-2
TGCGCCAGCAGCGGGACTGGGGAAGTCTATGGCTACACCTTC
CASSGTGEVYGYTF
>NA|TRBV28|TRBD2|TRBJ2-7
TGTGCCAGCAGTTCGTCTAGCGGGCCCCCCTACGAGCAGTACTTC
CASSSSSGPPYEQYF
>NA|TRBV29-1|NA|TRBJ1-4
TGCAGCGTTGGTCCCTCGGGTGAAAAACTGTTTTTT
CSVGPSGEKLFF
>NA|TRBV27|NA|TRBJ1-6
TGTGCCAGCAGTTCAAATCAAGGGGAAGCTTTTAATTCACCCCTCCACTTT
CASSSNQGEAFNSPLHF
>few|TRBV4-1|TRBD1|TRBJ1-2
TGCGCCAGCGGGCCCGGGACAGTAAGCTACACCTTC
CASGPGTVSYTF
>NA|TRBV10-1|NA|TRBJ2-7
TGCGCCAGCAGTGAAACAGGACTAACCTACGAGCAGTACTTC
CASSETGLTYEQYF
>once|TRBV7-4|TRBD1|TRBJ1-3
TGTGCCAGCAGGTTAACCCCTCCGGGACAGGGCCATGGAAACACCATATATTTT
CASRLTPPGQGHGNTIYF
>NA|TRBV7-8|TRBD1|TRBJ2-1
TGTGCCAGCAGTGAAACAGGGGGAGGCTACAATGAGCAGTTCTTC
CASSETGGGYNEQFF
>NA|TRBV5-1|TRBD1|TRBJ2-7
TGCGCCAGCAGCACTATGGGACAGGGAGGATTTGGCGAGCAGTACTTC
CASSTMGQGGFGEQYF
>NA|TRBV7-8|NA|TRBJ1-1
TGTGCCAGCAGCTCTTCGCGGAACACTGAAGCTTTCTTT
CASSSSRNTEAFF
>few|TRBV10-2|NA|TRBJ2-5
TGCGCCAGCAGTGATGTTCGCGGGGAAGAGACCCAGTACTTC
CASSDVRGEETQYF
>NA|TRBV5-1|TRBD1|TRBJ1-4
TGCGCCAGCAGCACCGGACAGGGGGATGAAAAACTGTTTTTT
CASSTGQGDEKLFF
>NA|TRBV18|NA|TRBJ2-3
TGTGCCAGCTCACCTCAAGCGGGCGGCGACACAGATACGCAGTATTTT
CASSPQAGGDTDTQYF